This TCR beta chain was profiled in a study of shared clonotypes between healthy human individuals. Study context: Donors had three CD4 naive, three CD4 memory, two CD8 naive and one CD8 memory plate apiece. Study observations and caveats: Donor scarcity curtailed the genetic and exposure-history diversity represented herein.

The V gene lost 1 base and the J gene lost 0 bases, with 7 bases spanning the gap. CDR1 and CDR2 from the germline V gene are SGHAT and FQNNGV. CDR3 length equals 16 residues. Deep-level assay runs were performed. Measured with immunoSEQ multiplex PCR; TCRdb has only the in-frame clones, and not every one. The sample lists about a million clones; 70% to 85% were seen once. To note about this clone: Antigen specificity is unknown.

The rearrangement links TRBV11-2 to TRBJ2-6; D perhaps matches TRBD1 (5 bases). The receptor was isolated from a man in his late teens or twenties in good health. The sequencing input was memory CD4+ T cells sorted from blood. The subset was: CD45RA-negative fraction. CDR3 sequence: CASSLGQFSGANVLTF. The CDR3 DNA is TGTGCCAGCAGCTTAGGACAGTTCTCTGGGGCCAACGTCCTGACTTTC.